This TCR beta chain originates from a study of T cells after yellow fever vaccination. About the research overall: Preparation of the low-cell-number fractions used SMART-Seq v4 Ultra Low Input.

This clonotype was recorded only once. Just one base apart from a much larger clone, this may be a read error. Per the germline V gene, CDR1 is KGHSH and CDR2 is LQKENI. The CDR3 is 14 amino acids. TCRdb itself ran the 5' RACE reads through MiXCR, one entry per CDR3 protein. The table has under 600,000 distinct CDR3 sequences, roughly a fifth seen once. This chain connects TRBV18 to TRBJ2-1, with 9 bases fitting TRBD2. Sequencing used PBMCs, obtained roughly 20 days after the first yellow fever vaccination. The clonotype originates from a man aged 18 to 30 who received the YFV17D yellow fever vaccine. Written as DNA, the CDR3 is TGTGCCAGATCACCGGGACTAGCTGGGGATGAGCAGTTCTTC. As protein: CARSPGLAGDEQFF.